This T cell receptor beta chain is from a study of blood T cells in healthy people across ages. To note about this clonotype: The antigen is undetermined.

The second PCR ran roughly 7 to 12 cycles with a sample-barcoded 5' primer and J-beta primers. Each cDNA was tagged by a template-switch adaptor containing 12 random nucleotides. TCRdb re-called the 5' RACE reads through MiXCR, storing one row per CDR3 protein. The sample records roughly 830,000 distinct CDR3 sequences, approximately 59% being singletons. Each donor supplied around 10 milliliters of peripheral blood. Notes on the study in general: What prevented conclusive comparison of naive and antigen-experienced cells was that PBMCs were unsorted. Researchers judged that diversity estimates from one million T cells fell short of true values.

This CDR3 is 19 amino acids long. Germline CDR1 and CDR2: SGHAT and FQNNGV. The trim removed 5 bases at V and 4 bases at J, leaving 19 bases unmatched. The sample consisted of blood. The chain employs TRBV11-2 and TRBJ2-3, with TRBD1 matching over 9 bases. This TCR was recovered from a man aged 30 to 45 in good health. Here the CDR3 DNA reads TGTGCCAGCAGCCCAAGTCGGGGACAGGGTAACCCCGATGCAGATACGCAGTATTTT. Residues: CASSPSRGQGNPDADTQYF.